The following is a TCR beta chain sequence with its context. The CDR3 length is 17 residues. The V gene lost 6 bases and the J gene lost 0 bases, with 18 bases spanning the gap. Germline CDR1 and CDR2: MNHEY and SVGEGT. The data were obtained in a study of blood T cells in healthy people across ages. Primers used in a second PCR of about 6 to 11 cycles were a sample-barcoded 5' primer and a J-beta primer mix. Every cDNA molecule bore a tag from a template-switch adaptor containing 12 random nucleotides. TCRdb itself ran the 5' RACE reads through MiXCR, one entry per CDR3 protein. There are 1.5 million to 2 million distinct CDR3 sequences in the sample; just under 50% occur only once, and less than 2.5% lies in the top ten.

The sequence derives from a woman aged 40 to 50 in good health. Input material: blood. V and J are TRBV6-2 or TRBV6-3 and TRBJ2-1; no definite D call. DNA of the CDR3: TGTGCCAGCAGAGACCGCCCGCGGCCAAGCTCCTACAATGAGCAGTTCTTC. This codes for CASRDRPRPSSYNEQFF.